This T cell receptor (beta chain) originates from a study of cytomegalovirus exposure and HLA in healthy donors. The junction had 10 bases not matched to a gene; V was cut back by 3 bases and J by 9 bases. The CDR3 contains 17 residues. The V gene's germline CDR1 is MDHEN and CDR2 SYDVKM. Sequencing was performed with immunoSEQ multiplex PCR; in TCRdb, only in-frame clones are kept and a portion is missing. Of around 200,000 clones listed, just over 85% are singletons. The sequencing sample was made of PBMCs. The chain couples TRBV28 to TRBJ2-1, with 14 bases fitting TRBD2. This clonotype was sampled from a woman aged 18-29 years in good health and CMV-seronegative. CDR3 residues: CASSLGLAGVVGVEQFF. The DNA for the CDR3 is TGTGCCAGCAGTTTGGGACTAGCGGGAGTGGTAGGTGTTGAGCAGTTCTTC.